The next 17 T cell receptor beta chains were all read from a single sample in a study of blood T cell repertoires in COVID-19. This table comes from immunoSEQ multiplex PCR, and its TCRdb copy is limited to in-frame clones, with some not included. The sample lists a few hundred thousand clones, around four fifths seen once, with approximately 1.2% in the top ten. The sample taken for sequencing was peripheral blood. These receptors were taken from a woman aged 45-60 years with acute or convalescent COVID-19.

This clone was seen just once. This rearrangement joins TRBV6-2 or TRBV6-3 to TRBJ1-3; D not resolved. CDR1 and CDR2 from the germline V gene are MNHEY and SVGEGT. Trimming removed 2 bases at V and 4 bases at J, with 9 bases between. The CDR3 extends over 14 amino acids. CDR3 region: CASSYAGTGNTIYF. The CDR3 DNA reads TGTGCCAGCAGTTACGCGGGAACCGGAAACACCATATATTTT.

The V and J genes are TRBV30 and TRBJ1-2; perhaps TRBD1 as D (5 bases). V was cut by 1 base and J by 7 bases, with 13 bases left in between. This CDR3 has 13 amino acids. The germline V gene has CDR1 GTSNPN and CDR2 SVGIG (reference sequence). The CDR3 nucleotides read TGTGCCTGGAGTGCCAGGGCTAAGGGTGGCTACACCTTC. The encoded protein is CAWSARAKGGYTF.

This chain connects TRBV9 to TRBJ1-2, with a weak D call TRBD1 (6 bases). Trimming pared 0 bases from V and 2 bases from J, leaving 14 bases between. The CDR3 runs 16 residues. The germline V gene has CDR1 SGDLS and CDR2 YYNGEE. The CDR3: CASSVATGRGNYGYTF. The CDR3 DNA follows: TGTGCCAGCAGCGTAGCTACCGGAAGGGGGAACTATGGCTACACCTTC. Filled out from reference TRBV9 and TRBJ1-2, the complete variable domain reads DSGVTQTPKHLITATGQRVTLRCSPRSGDLSVYWYQQSLDQGLQFLIQYYNGEERAKGNILERFSAQQFPDLHSELNLSSLELGDSALYFCASSVATGRGNYGYTFGSGTRLTVV.

The J gene is TRBJ2-1, the V gene TRBV5-1; 9 positions agree with TRBD2. The CDR3 has 15 residues. The junction had 5 bases not matched to a gene; V was cut back by 1 base and J by 6 bases. Germline V CDR1 and CDR2: SGHRS, YFSETQ. This CDR3 is CASSLLASGANEQFF. The CDR3 coding sequence is TGCGCCAGCAGCTTGTTGGCTAGCGGGGCCAATGAGCAGTTCTTC.

As for this clone: Other DNA variants within this sample encode the same CDR3. The chain is built from TRBV11-2 and TRBJ1-4; perhaps TRBD1 as D (6 bases). The CDR3 runs 15 residues. Germline CDR1 and CDR2: SGHAT and FQNNGV. The V gene lost 5 bases and the J gene lost 3 bases, with 13 bases spanning the gap. DNA for the CDR3: TGTGCCAGCAGCCCGCCGGGACAACCTAATGAAAAACTGTTTTTT. Protein sequence: CASSPPGQPNEKLFF. Full variable domain (remainder filled in from reference TRBV11-2 and TRBJ1-4): EAGVAQSPRYKIIEKRQSVAFWCNPISGHATLYWYQQILGQGPKLLIQFQNNGVVDDSQLPKDRFSAERLKGVDSTLKIQPAKLEDSAVYLCASSPPGQPNEKLFFGSGTQLSVL.

This rearrangement joins TRBV7-2 to TRBJ2-1, with TRBD1 matching 9 bases. Germline V lookup: CDR1 SGHTA, CDR2 FQGNSA. The CDR3 has 15 residues. The trim removed 1 base at V and 8 bases at J, leaving 6 bases unmatched. The CDR3, as DNA: TGTGCCAGCAGCTTAGACAGGGGGCATGGGGATGAGCAGTTCTTC. The encoded protein is CASSLDRGHGDEQFF. The entire variable domain, with the rest obtained from reference TRBV7-2 and TRBJ2-1, is as follows: GAGVSQSPSNKVTEKGKDVELRCDPISGHTALYWYRQSLGQGLEFLIYFQGNSAPDKSGLPSDRFSAERTGGSVSTLTIQRTQQEDSAVYLCASSLDRGHGDEQFFGPGTRLTVL.

The chain couples TRBV7-9 to TRBJ1-1; unclear D gene. Per germline, CDR1 SEHNR and CDR2 FQNEAQ (reference sequence). CDR3 size: 14 residues. V was cut by 2 bases and J by 0 bases, with 7 bases left in between. Here the CDR3 DNA reads TGTGCCAGCAGCTTATCCCCCATGAACACTGAAGCTTTCTTT. Amino acid sequence: CASSLSPMNTEAFF.

In its sample, this clone was seen a few times. CDR3 sequence: CASSWAWGGSGNTIYF. CDR3 sequence (DNA): TGTGCCAGCAGTTGGGCATGGGGGGGCTCTGGAAACACCATATATTTT. The rearrangement links TRBV6-5 to TRBJ1-3; a weak D match, TRBD1 (5 bases). The CDR3 consists of 16 residues. Between the trimmed V and J ends, which lost 4 bases and 0 bases, there was a span of 13 bases. Looked up from germline, CDR1 is MNHEY and CDR2 is SVGAGI.

This clone is a singleton in its sample. The chain uses TRBV6-1 and TRBJ2-3; D uncertain. Germline CDR1 reads MNHNS; CDR2 reads SASEGT. The CDR3 has 15 amino acids. Between the trimmed V and J ends, which lost 2 bases and 2 bases, there was a span of 11 bases. The CDR3 reads CASSEWSRNTDTQYF. In DNA form, the CDR3 reads TGTGCCAGCAGTGAATGGAGCCGAAACACAGATACGCAGTATTTT.

The rearrangement links TRBV18 to TRBJ1-1; TRBD1 matches 7 bases. The CDR3 contains 14 residues. The J segment lost 5 bases and the V segment lost 6 bases, leaving 9 bases of the junction unmatched. Germline-derived CDR1 and CDR2 are KGHSH and LQKENI. Here the CDR3 reads CASSRQGGWTEAFF. CDR3 bases: TGTGCCAGCTCTCGACAGGGAGGTTGGACTGAAGCTTTCTTT.

In nucleotides, the CDR3 is TGTGCCAGCAGTGAAGCTTGGACAGGGGGCGGAGATACGCAGTATTTT. Translated, it gives CASSEAWTGGGDTQYF. The chain links TRBV2 to TRBJ2-3, with TRBD1 identical over 11 bases. Germline CDR1 reads SNHLY; CDR2 reads FYNNEI. The CDR3 extends over 16 amino acids. V gave up 0 bases and J gave up 5 bases; unmatched junction bases: 4.

The rearrangement uses TRBV19 and TRBJ1-5; a weak D match, TRBD1 (6 bases). In germline, CDR1 is LNHDA, CDR2 SQIVND (reference sequence). This CDR3 is 17 amino acids long. Trimming removed 4 bases from V and 4 bases from J, with 20 bases in between. The CDR3 here is CASSTLEAGATNQPQHF. The CDR3 coding sequence is TGTGCCAGTAGTACGCTCGAGGCGGGGGCGACTAATCAGCCCCAGCATTTT.

The chain couples TRBV11-3 to TRBJ1-1, with no clear D. CDR1 is SGHNT and CDR2 is YENEEA in the germline V gene. The CDR3 has 13 residues. With 5 bases removed from V and 1 base from J, the gap between germline ends came to 8 bases. The CDR3 reads CASSREGNTEAFF. The CDR3 DNA sequence: TGTGCCAGCAGCCGAGAGGGGAACACTGAAGCTTTCTTT. The full variable domain, completed using reference TRBV11-3 and TRBJ1-1, is EAGVVQSPRYKIIEKKQPVAFWCNPISGHNTLYWYLQNLGQGPELLIRYENEEAVDDSQLPKDRFSAERLKGVDSTLKIQPAELGDSAVYLCASSREGNTEAFFGQGTRLTVV.

The J gene is TRBJ1-2, the V gene TRBV27, with TRBD1 as a possible D gene (6 bases). Trimming took off 0 bases at V and 7 bases at J, with 12 bases between the two ends. Germline V gene data show CDR1 as MNHEY and CDR2 as SMNVEV (reference sequence). The CDR3 length is 14 residues. CDR3 DNA sequence: TGTGCCAGCAGTTTATCTCAGGGGATTAGTGGCTACACCTTC. Translation gives CASSLSQGISGYTF.

The CDR3 protein is CASSVQGVGTQYF. The CDR3 region has the DNA TGTGCCAGCAGCGTACAGGGGGTCGGGACCCAGTACTTC. The chain uses TRBV9 and TRBJ2-5; 7 bases fit TRBD1. Germline V gene data show CDR1 as SGDLS and CDR2 as YYNGEE. Losses at the gene ends were 1 base for V and 7 bases for J; bases not matched to a gene: 4. The CDR3 sequence is 13 residues long.

The rearrangement joins TRBV7-6 to TRBJ1-1; 8 nucleotides agree with TRBD1. Germline CDR1 is SGHVS and CDR2 is FNYEAQ. CDR3 length: 15 residues. With 5 bases clipped from V and 1 base from J, the junction kept 6 bases outside the gene matches. For the CDR3, the DNA is TGTGCCAGCAGCGCGGGGACAGGAACGAACACTGAAGCTTTCTTT. Its translation: CASSAGTGTNTEAFF.

The chain is built from TRBV19 and TRBJ1-5; D may be TRBD1 (5 bases). Looked up from germline, CDR1 is LNHDA and CDR2 is SQIVND (reference sequence). The CDR3 sequence is 16 residues long. The ends were cut back, 7 bases at V and 5 bases at J, with 21 bases in the middle. The CDR3 reads CASMDLGRGDYQPQHF. The CDR3 DNA sequence: TGTGCCAGTATGGACCTTGGGCGGGGGGATTATCAGCCCCAGCATTTT.